The clone carrying this T cell receptor (beta chain) was counted many times. The antigen remains undetermined. There were TCR beta CDR3 regions amplified from RNA transcripts. Using the HTBI primer set, a first-round RT-PCR was run on the TCR CDR3. TCRdb reanalysed the multiplex PCR reads using MiXCR and keeps one entry per CDR3 protein. The sample holds roughly 380,000 distinct CDR3 sequences, about a sixth seen once. Per germline, CDR1 MDHEN and CDR2 SYDVKM. This CDR3 region has 14 residues. Germline trimming cut 5 bases from V and 6 bases from J; bases unmatched to any gene: 6. The data belong to a study of T cells in Graves' hyperthyroidism and ophthalmopathy. About the research overall: Peripheral blood was acquired at first diagnosis, ahead of any therapy whatsoever. Study results and caveats: The model identified upcoming ophthalmopathy a median approximately six months ahead of onset.

Ophthalmopathy patients all had a Clinical Activity Score of at least 3, a NOSPECS grade of at least 4 and disease under 3 months old. Fresh 10 ml peripheral blood yielded PBMCs. The receptor comes from a woman in her thirties or forties with Graves' ophthalmopathy. Specimen: blood. The rearrangement joins TRBV28 to TRBJ2-2, with 7 bases identical to TRBD2. In DNA form, the CDR3 reads TGTGCCAGCAGTCACGCCGCGGGGGCCGGGGAGCTGTTTTTT. Its translation: CASSHAAGAGELFF. The variable domain in full, with the rest retrieved from reference TRBV28 and TRBJ2-2, is DVKVTQSSRYLVKRTGEKVFLECVQDMDHENMFWYRQDPGLGLRLIYFSYDVKMKEKGDIPEGYSVSREKKERFSLILESASTNQTSMYLCASSHAAGAGELFFGEGSRLTVL.